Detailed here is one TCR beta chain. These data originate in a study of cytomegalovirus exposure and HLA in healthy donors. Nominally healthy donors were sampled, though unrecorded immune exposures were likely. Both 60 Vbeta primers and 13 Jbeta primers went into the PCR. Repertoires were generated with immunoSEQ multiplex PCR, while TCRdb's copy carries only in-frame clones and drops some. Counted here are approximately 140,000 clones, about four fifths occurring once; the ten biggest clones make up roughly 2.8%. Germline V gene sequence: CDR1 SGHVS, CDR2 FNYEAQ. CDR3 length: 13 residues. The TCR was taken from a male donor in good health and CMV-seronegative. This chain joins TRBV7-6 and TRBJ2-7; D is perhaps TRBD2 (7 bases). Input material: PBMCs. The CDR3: CGSGRGAFYEQYF. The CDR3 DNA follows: TGTGGCTCTGGGAGGGGGGCCTTCTACGAGCAGTACTTC.